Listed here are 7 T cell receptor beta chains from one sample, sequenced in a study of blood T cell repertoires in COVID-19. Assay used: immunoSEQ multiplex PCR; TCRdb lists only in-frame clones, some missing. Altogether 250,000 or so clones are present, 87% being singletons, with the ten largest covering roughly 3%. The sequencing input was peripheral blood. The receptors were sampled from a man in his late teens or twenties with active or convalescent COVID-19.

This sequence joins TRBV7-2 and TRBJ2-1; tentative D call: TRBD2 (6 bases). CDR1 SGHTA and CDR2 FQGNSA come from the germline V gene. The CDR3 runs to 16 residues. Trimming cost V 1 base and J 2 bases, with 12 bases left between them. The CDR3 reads CASSLVRGSPYNEQFF. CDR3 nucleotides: TGTGCCAGCAGCTTAGTACGGGGGAGCCCCTACAATGAGCAGTTCTTC.

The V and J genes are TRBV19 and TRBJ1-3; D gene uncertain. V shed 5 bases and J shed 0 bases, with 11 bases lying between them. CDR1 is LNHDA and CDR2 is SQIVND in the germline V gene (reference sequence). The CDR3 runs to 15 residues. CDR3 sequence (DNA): TGTGCCAGTAGTCCAGGCAGAAGCTCTGGAAACACCATATATTTT. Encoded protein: CASSPGRSSGNTIYF.

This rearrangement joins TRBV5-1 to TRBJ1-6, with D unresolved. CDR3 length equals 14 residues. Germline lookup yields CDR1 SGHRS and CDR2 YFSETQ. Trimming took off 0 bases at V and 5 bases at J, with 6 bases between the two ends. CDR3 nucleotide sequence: TGCGCCAGCAGCTTGGGGCGGGATAATTCACCCCTCCACTTT. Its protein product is CASSLGRDNSPLHF.

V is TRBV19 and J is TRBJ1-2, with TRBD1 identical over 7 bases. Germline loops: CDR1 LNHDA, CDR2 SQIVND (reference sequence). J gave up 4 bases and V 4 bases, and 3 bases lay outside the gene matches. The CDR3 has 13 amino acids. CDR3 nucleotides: TGTGCCAGTAGTACTACAGGGGCCTATGGCTACACCTTC. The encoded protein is CASSTTGAYGYTF. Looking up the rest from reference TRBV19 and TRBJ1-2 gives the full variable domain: DGGITQSPKYLFRKEGQNVTLSCEQNLNHDAMYWYRQDPGQGLRLIYYSQIVNDFQKGDIAEGYSVSREKKESFPLTVTSAQKNPTAFYLCASSTTGAYGYTFGSGTRLTVV.

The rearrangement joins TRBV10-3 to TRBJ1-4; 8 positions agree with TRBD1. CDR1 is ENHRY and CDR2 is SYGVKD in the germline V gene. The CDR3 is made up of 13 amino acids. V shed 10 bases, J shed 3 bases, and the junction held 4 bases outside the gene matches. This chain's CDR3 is CATQTGANEKLFF. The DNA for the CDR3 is TGTGCCACCCAGACAGGGGCTAATGAAAAACTGTTTTTT.

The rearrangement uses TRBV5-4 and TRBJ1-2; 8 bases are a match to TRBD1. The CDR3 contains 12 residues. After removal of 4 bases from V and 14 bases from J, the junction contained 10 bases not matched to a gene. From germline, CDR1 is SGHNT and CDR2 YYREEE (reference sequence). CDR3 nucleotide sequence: TGTGCCAGCAGCGCCTTAACAGGGGGTATTACCTTC. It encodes CASSALTGGITF.

Written as DNA, the CDR3 is TGTGCCAGCGGGAGGAAATCTAGCGGGACCTACGAGCAGTACTTC. It codes for CASGRKSSGTYEQYF. V and J are TRBV6-5 and TRBJ2-7; 9 bases match TRBD2. Germline assignment: CDR1 MNHEY and CDR2 SVGAGI. The CDR3 is made up of 15 amino acids. With V trimmed by 8 bases and J by 2 bases, 10 bases remained unmatched.